A selection of T cell receptor beta chains follows, all from one sample in a study of shared clonotypes between healthy human individuals. TCRdb's copy holds only in-frame clones and misses some; the assay was immunoSEQ multiplex PCR. The data contain hundreds of thousands of clones, less than 80% of them singletons. Sequenced: PBMCs. Receptors originate from a woman in her forties in good health. Some clones in this sample may be carry-over from other donors' samples. Each CDR3 is given with its conserved first and last residue. The D gene is left open where the match is weak. Clone size is not always given. Where it is, it says once, few, many or a class for expanded clones.

.	.	TRBV7-8	TRBJ2-7	TGTGCCAGCAGCTTACGCTCGGGCCCCTACGAGCAGTACTTC	CASSLRSGPYEQYF
.	few	TRBV29-1	TRBJ2-2	TGCAGCGTTGTTCCCTTTGCCGGGGAGCTGTTTTTT	CSVVPFAGELFF
TRBD1	.	TRBV7-2	TRBJ1-2	TGTGCCAGCAGCCCGAACAGGGGGAGCGCCTATGGCTACACCTTC	CASSPNRGSAYGYTF
TRBD2	.	TRBV12-5	TRBJ2-4	TGTGCTAGTGGAAAACAGGGGTGCTGGGCTAGCGGGAGAGGGGCGGCCAAAAACATTCAGTACTTC	CASGKQGCWASGRGAAKNIQYF
TRBD1	.	TRBV2	TRBJ2-7	TGTGCCAGCTCCCGACAGGGGGCCCCCTACGAGCAGTACTTC	CASSRQGAPYEQYF
.	.	TRBV27	TRBJ2-1	TGTGCCAGCAGAGGGTGGTCAGGCGGTGAGCAGTTCTTC	CASRGWSGGEQFF
.	.	TRBV4-3	TRBJ2-7	TGCGCCAGCAGCCAAGATTGGGGCGGGGTTCCCCACGAGCAGTACTTC	CASSQDWGGVPHEQYF
.	.	TRBV27	TRBJ2-3	TGTGCCAGCAGTTTAAATACTCTGAGCACAGATACGCAGTATTTT	CASSLNTLSTDTQYF
TRBD1	.	TRBV5-1	TRBJ1-2	TGCGCCAGCAGCTTACTTACCGGGACAGGGGGCGCCGGCTACACCTTC	CASSLLTGTGGAGYTF
TRBD2	.	TRBV28	TRBJ2-7	TGTGCCAGCAGTTTGACTAGCGGGGATTCCTACGAGCAGTACTTC	CASSLTSGDSYEQYF
TRBD2	few	TRBV7-8	TRBJ2-2	TGTGCCAGCAGCTTAGAACTAGCGGACGCGAACACCGGGGAGCTGTTTTTT	CASSLELADANTGELFF
TRBD2	.	TRBV29-1	TRBJ2-1	TGCAGCGGTACCGGGACAATCGGGACTAGCGGGAGGAGTGGTGAGCAGTTCTTC	CSGTGTIGTSGRSGEQFF
.	once	TRBV5-1	TRBJ2-5	TGCGCCAGCAGCTTGGGTGGGTCGAGAGGGACCCAGTACTTC	CASSLGGSRGTQYF
TRBD1	.	TRBV9	TRBJ2-7	TGTGCCAGCAGCCCAATCTCAGGGGGCATGGGGTCCTACGAGCAGTACTTC	CASSPISGGMGSYEQYF
TRBD2	.	TRBV9	TRBJ2-2	TGTGCCAGCAGCGTAACTAGCGGGAACACCGGGGAGCTGTTTTTT	CASSVTSGNTGELFF
TRBD1	.	TRBV7-9	TRBJ2-7	TGTGCCAGCAGCCGGACAGGGATTTACGAGCAGTACTTC	CASSRTGIYEQYF
.	.	TRBV5-4	TRBJ1-1	TGTGCCAGCAGCCTAGAAAGGGTGAACACTGAAGCTTTCTTT	CASSLERVNTEAFF
.	.	TRBV5-6	TRBJ2-3	TGTGCCAGCAGCGGGGTTGGGGGAAGCGCAGATACGCAGTATTTT	CASSGVGGSADTQYF
.	.	TRBV19	TRBJ1-5	TGTGCCAGTAGTATCCGGGGCGGGGTGACCGCTCAGCCCCAGCATTTT	CASSIRGGVTAQPQHF
.	.	TRBV19	TRBJ2-2	TGTGCCAGTAGTATTAGTGCAGTCACCGGGGAGCTGTTTTTT	CASSISAVTGELFF
TRBD1	.	TRBV9	TRBJ1-2	TGTGCCAGCAGCGCCAGGGGGCGCGGGATCTATGGCTACACCTTC	CASSARGRGIYGYTF
.	.	TRBV7-9	TRBJ1-2	TGTGCCAGCAGCCCTGACCTCGGGGGTATTACCTATGGCTACACCTTC	CASSPDLGGITYGYTF